This T cell receptor beta chain is drawn from a study of blood T cell repertoires in COVID-19. Clones were sequenced by immunoSEQ multiplex PCR, and TCRdb holds only the in-frame ones, with some missing. The table has under 150,000 clones, around 81% seen once. The table lists this clone with a few counts. The CDR3 has 14 amino acids. The V end was cut by 3 bases, the J end by 2 bases, with 10 bases between. Germline CDR1 LGHNA, CDR2 YNFKEQ. Ages ranged from 18 to 89 years, with residence in more than 20 US areas. Cohort 3 donors were reported recovered after two negative PCRs, clearance, or symptom resolution.

The chain couples TRBV4-2 to TRBJ1-2; D unclear. Sequencing was carried out using PBMCs or T cells enriched from blood (not recorded which). The origin of this receptor is a woman aged 40 to 50 who had recovered from COVID-19. The CDR3 sequence: CASSQEDLNYGYTF. The CDR3 DNA sequence: TGTGCCAGCAGCCAGGAGGACTTAAACTATGGCTACACCTTC.